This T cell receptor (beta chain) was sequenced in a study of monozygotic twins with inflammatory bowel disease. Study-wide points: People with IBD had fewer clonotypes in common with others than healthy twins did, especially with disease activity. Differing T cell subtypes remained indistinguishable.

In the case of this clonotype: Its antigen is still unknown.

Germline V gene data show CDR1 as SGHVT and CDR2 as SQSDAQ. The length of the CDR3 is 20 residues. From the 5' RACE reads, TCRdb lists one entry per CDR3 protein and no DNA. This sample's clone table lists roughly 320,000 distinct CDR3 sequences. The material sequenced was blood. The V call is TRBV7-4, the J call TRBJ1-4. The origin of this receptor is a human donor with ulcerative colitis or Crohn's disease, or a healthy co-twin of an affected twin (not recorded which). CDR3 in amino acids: CASSLAPGIGRTPTNEKLFF.